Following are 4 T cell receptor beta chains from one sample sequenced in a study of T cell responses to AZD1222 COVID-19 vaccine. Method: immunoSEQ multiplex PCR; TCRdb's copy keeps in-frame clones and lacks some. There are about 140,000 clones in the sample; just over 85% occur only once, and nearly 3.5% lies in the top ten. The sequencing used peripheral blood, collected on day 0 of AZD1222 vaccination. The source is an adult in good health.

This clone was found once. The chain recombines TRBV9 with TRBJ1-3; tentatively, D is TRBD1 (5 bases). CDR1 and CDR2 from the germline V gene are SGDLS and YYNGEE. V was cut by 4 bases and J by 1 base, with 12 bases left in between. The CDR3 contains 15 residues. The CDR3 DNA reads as TGTGCCAGCAGCTCCAGGGACCTTTCTGGAAACACCATATATTTT. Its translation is CASSSRDLSGNTIYF.

The CDR3 loop is CASSSRYGYTF. CDR3 bases: TGTGCCAGCAGTTCCCGCTATGGCTACACCTTC. The V and J genes are TRBV28 and TRBJ1-2; D remains unclear. The germline V and J ends were trimmed by 4 bases and 4 bases, with 4 bases remaining between them. CDR3 length equals 11 residues. Germline CDR1 MDHEN, CDR2 SYDVKM.

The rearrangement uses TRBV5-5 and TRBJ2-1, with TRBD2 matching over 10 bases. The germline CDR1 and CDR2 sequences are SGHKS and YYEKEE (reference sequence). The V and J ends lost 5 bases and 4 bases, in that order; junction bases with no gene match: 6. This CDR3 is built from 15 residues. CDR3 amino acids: CASSSIAGGYNEQFF. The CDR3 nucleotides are TGTGCCAGCAGTTCAATAGCGGGAGGTTACAATGAGCAGTTCTTC. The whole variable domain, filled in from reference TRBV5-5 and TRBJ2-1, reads DAGVTQSPTHLIKTRGQQVTLRCSPISGHKSVSWYQQVLGQGPQFIFQYYEKEERGRGNFPDRFSARQFPNYSSELNVNALLLGDSALYLCASSSIAGGYNEQFFGPGTRLTVL.

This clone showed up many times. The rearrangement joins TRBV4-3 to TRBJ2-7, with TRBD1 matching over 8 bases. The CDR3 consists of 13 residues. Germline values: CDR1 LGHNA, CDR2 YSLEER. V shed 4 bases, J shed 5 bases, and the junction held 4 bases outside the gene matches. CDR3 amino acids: CASSRSTGDEQYF. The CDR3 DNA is TGCGCCAGCAGCCGCTCGACAGGGGACGAGCAGTACTTC.